This TCR beta chain was identified during a study of T cell repertoires in cytomegalovirus infection. Turning to the study itself: Carrying CMV and the relevant HLA type showed in public TCR beta signatures. Broader study findings: Cumulative public TCR beta family frequency identified carriers of CMV plus the relevant HLA. Across the ex vivo response, the dominant clonotypes were HLA-C-restricted CMV-specific TCR beta clonotypes.

This CDR3 spans 14 amino acids. CDR1 and CDR2 from the germline V gene are SEHNR and FQNEAQ (reference sequence). Trimming left V 4 bases short and J 2 bases short, with 10 bases between. A single record per CDR3 protein comes from TCRdb applying MiXCR to the reads. The table lists 600,000 to 800,000 distinct CDR3 sequences, 20% to 25% of them singletons. This clonotype was picked up a small number of times. Its antigen is not identified. V gene TRBV7-9 combines with J gene TRBJ2-3; D gene uncertain. Sequencing used CD8+ T cells from PBMCs. The clonotype comes from a human donor in good health (CMV status not recorded). Some clones in this sample may be carry-over from other donors' samples. In DNA, the CDR3 is TGTGCCAGCAGCTCCCTGGACCTCACAGATACGCAGTATTTT. This codes for CASSSLDLTDTQYF.